This is a list of T cell receptor beta chains from one sample in a study of control samples from healthy donors and cancer patients. Some clones are missing from TCRdb's copy, which holds only in-frame ones; the method was immunoSEQ multiplex PCR. The sample holds 100,000 to 150,000 clones, roughly 87% seen once. Source material: blood. All receptors come from a man between 18 and 29 years old in good health. The CDR3 runs from the conserved cysteine through the conserved F or W.

j_gene | v_gene | CDR3aa
TRBJ2-7 | TRBV29-1 | CSVARTNYEQYF
TRBJ1-1 | TRBV3-1/TRBV3-2 | CASSQRGSRGTLGAFF
TRBJ2-3 | TRBV19 | CASASGRSTDTQYF
TRBJ2-5 | TRBV5-1 | CASRVEDSQKTQYF
TRBJ1-5 | TRBV9 | CASSGAPTEGAQPQHF
TRBJ1-2 | TRBV6-2/TRBV6-3 | CASSYSIATSDGYTF
TRBJ2-2 | TRBV6-4 | CASSDERGRGGELFF
TRBJ1-3 | TRBV10-3 | CAIRRVNSGNTIYF
TRBJ1-2 | TRBV27 | CASSYIQGLGGYTF
TRBJ2-7 | TRBV11-2 | CASSRASSPSSYEQYF
TRBJ2-2 | TRBV5-1 | CASSLVSETTGELFF
TRBJ2-7 | TRBV7-8 | CASSLSHEQYF
TRBJ1-5 | TRBV27 | CASSFRGPNQPQHF
TRBJ2-2 | TRBV3-1/TRBV3-2 | CASSQQWLANTGELFF
TRBJ1-1 | TRBV25-1 | CASSEKTGFRNTEAFF
TRBJ2-7 | TRBV19 | CASSIKTGTYEQYF
TRBJ2-7 | TRBV28 | CATGRPPYEQYF
TRBJ1-2 | TRBV28 | CASSLWGDYGYTF
TRBJ2-1 | TRBV3-1/TRBV3-2 | CASNPRGTGKFF
TRBJ2-7 | TRBV6-5 | CASSSPTSGSYEQYF
TRBJ2-1 | TRBV9 | CASSALSGRALNEQFF
TRBJ2-3 | TRBV7-2 | CASSLNPRASYTDTQYF
TRBJ1-6 | TRBV6-5 | CASSYSVKSDSPLHF
TRBJ1-6 | TRBV4-3 | CASSQFGGRGSSYNSPLHF
TRBJ1-1 | TRBV27 | CASSLTAMNTEAFF
TRBJ1-1 | TRBV5-1 | CASSPDRGDTEAFF
TRBJ1-3 | TRBV28 | CASSLNTVNSGNTIYF